This TCR beta chain was obtained from a study of cytomegalovirus exposure and HLA in healthy donors. Whole-study results and caveats: Some segments of the V type, notably TRBV6-2 and TRBV6-3, were excluded as indistinguishable. Some TCR beta chains (about 180 of them) were listed as cytomegalovirus-associated. A cluster of highly shared sequence variants was likely a sequencing artifact.

The CDR3 sequence is 17 residues long. V was pared by 1 base and J by 0 bases, with 13 bases between. Looked up from germline, CDR1 is LNHNV and CDR2 is YYDKDF (reference sequence). The PCR used 60 Vbeta and 13 Jbeta primers. Measured with immunoSEQ multiplex PCR; TCRdb has only the in-frame clones, and not every one. Of 120,000 to 150,000 clones listed, about a tenth were seen once; the top ten hold approximately 1.8%. This clone was counted only a few times. The target antigen is unknown. V and J are TRBV15 and TRBJ1-3; the D gene is possibly TRBD1 (6 bases). The clonotype originates from a male donor in good health and CMV-seronegative. What was sequenced was PBMCs. For the CDR3, the DNA is TGTGCCACCAGCAGAGTGGGGGCATCCAGCTCTGGAAACACCATATATTTT. Protein: CATSRVGASSSGNTIYF. Combining the CDR3 with reference TRBV15 and TRBJ1-3 gives the whole variable domain DAMVIQNPRYQVTQFGKPVTLSCSQTLNHNVMYWYQQKSSQAPKLLFHYYDKDFNNEADTPDNFQSRRPNTSFCFLDIRSPGLGDTAMYLCATSRVGASSSGNTIYFGEGSWLTVV.